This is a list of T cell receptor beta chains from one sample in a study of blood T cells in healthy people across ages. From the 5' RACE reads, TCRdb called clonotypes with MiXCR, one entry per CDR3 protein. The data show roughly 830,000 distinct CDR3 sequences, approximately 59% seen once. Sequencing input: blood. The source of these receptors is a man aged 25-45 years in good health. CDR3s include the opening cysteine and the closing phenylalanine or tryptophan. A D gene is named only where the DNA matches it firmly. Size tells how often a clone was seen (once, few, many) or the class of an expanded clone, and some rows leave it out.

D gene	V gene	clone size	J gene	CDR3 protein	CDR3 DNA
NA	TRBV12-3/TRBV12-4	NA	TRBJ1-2	CASSPSGAAWGYTF	TGTGCCAGCAGCCCCTCGGGGGCCGCCTGGGGCTACACCTTC
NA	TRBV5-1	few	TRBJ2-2	CASSSPAGESGELFF	TGCGCCAGCAGCTCTCCCGCAGGGGAGTCCGGGGAGCTGTTTTTT
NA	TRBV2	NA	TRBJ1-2	CASSGSGTRGYTF	TGTGCCAGCAGTGGCAGCGGAACGCGAGGCTACACCTTC
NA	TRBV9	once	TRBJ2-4	CASSAAGTRNIQYF	TGTGCCAGCAGCGCTGCCGGGACCAGGAACATTCAGTACTTC
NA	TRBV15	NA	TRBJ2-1	CATSREAGYNEQFF	TGTGCCACCAGCAGAGAAGCAGGCTACAATGAGCAGTTCTTC
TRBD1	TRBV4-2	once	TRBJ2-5	CASSQDRGLGETQYF	TGTGCCAGCAGCCAGGACAGGGGGCTAGGTGAGACCCAGTACTTC
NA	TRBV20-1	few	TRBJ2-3	CSARVTPWRDSTDTQYF	TGCAGTGCCAGAGTTACCCCTTGGAGGGATAGCACAGATACGCAGTATTTT
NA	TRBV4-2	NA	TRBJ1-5	CASSPQTGGVNQPQHF	TGTGCCAGCAGCCCCCAGACCGGCGGGGTCAATCAGCCCCAGCATTTT
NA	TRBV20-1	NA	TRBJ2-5	CSARDILRGTTQETQYF	TGCAGTGCTAGAGACATCTTAAGGGGGACGACCCAAGAGACCCAGTACTTC
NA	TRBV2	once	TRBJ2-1	CASSEIGSSSYNEQFF	TGTGCCAGCAGTGAAATAGGGTCAAGCTCCTACAATGAGCAGTTCTTC
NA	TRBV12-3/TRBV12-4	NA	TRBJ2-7	CASSLAGAHYEQYF	TGTGCCAGCAGTTTAGCGGGGGCCCACTACGAGCAGTACTTC
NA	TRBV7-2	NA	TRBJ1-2	CASSLFYGSNYGYTF	TGTGCCAGCAGCTTATTCTACGGTTCTAACTATGGCTACACCTTC
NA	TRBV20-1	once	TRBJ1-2	CSARGADGYTF	TGCAGTGCTAGAGGCGCTGATGGCTACACCTTC
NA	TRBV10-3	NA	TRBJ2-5	CAISGGEQETQYF	TGTGCCATCAGTGGTGGGGAACAAGAGACCCAGTACTTC
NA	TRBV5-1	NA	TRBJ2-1	CASSLAGSSAYNEQFF	TGCGCCAGCAGCTTGGCTGGTTCTAGCGCCTACAATGAGCAGTTCTTC
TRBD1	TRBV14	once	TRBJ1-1	CASSQETGLVNTEAFF	TGTGCCAGCAGCCAAGAGACAGGGCTTGTGAACACTGAAGCTTTCTTT
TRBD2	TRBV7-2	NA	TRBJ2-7	CASSTTSGSGYEQYF	TGTGCCAGCAGCACGACTAGCGGGAGTGGGTACGAGCAGTACTTC
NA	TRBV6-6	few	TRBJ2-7	CASTHGAGSNEQYF	TGTGCCAGCACCCACGGCGCGGGTTCGAACGAGCAGTACTTC
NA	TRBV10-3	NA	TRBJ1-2	CAISESLSLFTNYGYTF	TGTGCCATCAGTGAGTCGTTGTCTCTGTTTACAAACTATGGCTACACCTTC
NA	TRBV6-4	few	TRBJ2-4	CASRGGVAKNIQYF	TGTGCCAGCAGGGGGGGAGTAGCCAAAAACATTCAGTACTTC
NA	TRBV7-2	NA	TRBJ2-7	CASSPEGTPPGYEQYF	TGTGCCAGCAGCCCCGAGGGGACGCCGCCGGGATACGAGCAGTACTTC
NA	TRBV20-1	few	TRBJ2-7	CSASSLDRPYEQYF	TGCAGTGCTAGTTCTCTAGACCGTCCCTACGAGCAGTACTTC
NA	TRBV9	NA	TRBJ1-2	CASSGQIYGYTF	TGTGCCAGCAGTGGACAGATCTATGGCTACACCTTC
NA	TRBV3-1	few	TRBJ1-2	CASSQGAHSYGYTF	TGTGCCAGCAGCCAAGGGGCTCACTCCTATGGCTACACCTTC
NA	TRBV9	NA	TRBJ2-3	CASSVEGWGSTTDTQYF	TGTGCCAGCAGCGTAGAGGGCTGGGGTTCGACGACGGATACGCAGTATTTT